This T cell receptor (beta chain) was retrieved from a study of Ad26.COV2.S vaccination and SARS-CoV-2 variants. Study findings and constraints: Substantial response breadth was reportedly seen for spike-specific CD8+ and CD4+ T cells after vaccination. Using TCR breadth and depth analyses may have led to underestimated total T cell responses.

The method was immunoSEQ multiplex PCR; TCRdb's version includes in-frame clones alone and lacks a portion of them. The repertoire holds around 250,000 clones, around 88% seen once, with nearly 3% in the top ten. To note about this clone: Its antigen is unknown.

Documented treatment: around 19 received Ad26.COV2.S at low or high dose, single or two shots; 5 received placebo; per-sample allocation not given. Collection of samples fell on day 63 after the first vaccine or placebo injection. An adult aged 18-55 years in Boston served as the donor. There are 19 residues in the CDR3. Germline loops: CDR1 SGHAT, CDR2 FQNNGV. Trimming took 2 bases from V and 2 from J, leaving 21 bases between them. The clonotype was recovered from a person aged 18 to 65 who received the Ad26.COV2.S COVID-19 vaccine or a placebo. The input for sequencing was peripheral blood, taken in a trial of Ad26.COV2.S vaccine versus placebo. The chain has TRBV11-2 and TRBJ2-2; D may be TRBD1 or TRBD2 (6 bases each). The chain's CDR3 is CASSLRWGAPAKNTGELFF. As DNA, the CDR3 is TGTGCCAGCAGCTTACGTTGGGGGGCGCCTGCCAAAAACACCGGGGAGCTGTTTTTT. Full variable domain (outside the CDR3, taken from reference TRBV11-2 and TRBJ2-2): EAGVAQSPRYKIIEKRQSVAFWCNPISGHATLYWYQQILGQGPKLLIQFQNNGVVDDSQLPKDRFSAERLKGVDSTLKIQPAKLEDSAVYLCASSLRWGAPAKNTGELFFGEGSRLTVL.